The T cell receptor (beta chain) described here comes from a study of regulatory T cells in long-lasting Graves disease (TCRdb year 2021). General notes on the study: Persistent Graves' disease meant more than 5 years of antithyroid drug treatment with TSH receptor autoantibodies that stayed positive. This study used TCR sequencing and RNA sequencing of peripheral blood to compare persistent Graves' disease patients against newly diagnosed Graves' disease patients. The study took place in China and was registered as a clinical trial. TCR sequencing covered 13 persistent and roughly 20 newly diagnosed Graves' disease patients, about 35 samples in total. Antithyroid drugs had been taken for approximately ten years on average by persistent Graves' disease patients in the clinical cohort.

This sample's time point label indicates: persistent/refractory GD, antithyroid drugs over 5 years with positive TRAb. RNA was extracted from PBMCs in TRIzol for both TCR sequencing and RNA sequencing. The diagnosis of Graves' disease was made according to American Thyroid Association guidelines. Patients for the study were recruited at an endocrinology department in Xi'an, China. Each patient gave approximately 10 milliliters of peripheral blood, collected in an EDTA anticoagulant tube. Ficoll Paque Plus density gradient separation was used to isolate PBMCs, and no further T cell sorting was performed. An Agilent 2100 Bioanalyzer and agarose gel were used to check RNA quality, and a NanoDrop 2000 was used to measure RNA concentration. Library preparation was by multiplex PCR. TCRdb names Illumina HiSeq 4000 as the instrument used. TCR beta libraries were built with iRepertoire HTBI primers and Arm-PCR amplification of CDR3 regions. Gel purification was performed on PCR products prior to sequencing. Turning to the authors' computational methods: Across samples, approximately 68 TRBV and over 11 TRBJ segments were identified and used for gene usage analysis of CDR3 amino acid clonotypes. Filtered high-quality paired reads were merged into contigs using COPE and FqMerger. Contigs were aligned with BLAST to IMGT TRBV, TRBD and TRBJ reference genes, and CDR3 was defined per IMGT. Highly expanded clones were defined as clonotypes with a frequency above 0.1%. Shannon entropy served as the measure of repertoire diversity, while the Gini coefficient captured V-J evenness. A clonotype found in more than one individual was treated as public. The raw public reads went through TCRdb reprocessing: fastp at Q25, MiXCR clone calling, in-frame beta chains kept. Every CDR3 protein is listed once, alongside the most common genes and DNA of its rows. TCRdb's processing, not the authors' own work, is the source of the V and J calls. In this sample the table shows 300,000 or so distinct CDR3 sequences, 15% to 20% of which occur a single time. The ten largest clonotypes hold 29% of the sample.

On the study overall, not on this receptor specifically: As a limitation, the authors acknowledged that the small sample size may reduce accuracy. Patients with persistent disease shared more public clonotypes (fewer than 3,000) than newly diagnosed patients did (approximately 990). Only the TCR beta chain was sequenced and analyzed. Lower TCR Shannon entropy and fewer highly expanded clones were observed in persistent Graves' disease patients than in newly diagnosed patients, which suggested clonal expansion. Persistent disease showed preferential use of TRBV28, TRBJ1-2 and TRBJ2-5, whereas newly diagnosed disease favored TRBV20-1 and TRBJ2-1. Only peripheral blood was studied, because thyroid tissue, the primary lesion, was inaccessible.

Concerning this clonotype itself: Its antigen is not yet known. No base quality values were provided; no much bigger clone lies one nucleotide off.

The CDR3, cysteine through phenylalanine, is 14 amino acids long. CDR3 DNA only is kept here, 42 bases in frame from base 1. Trimming takes 5 bases from V and 6 bases from J, and the germline ends sit 16 bases apart. The germline V gene provides CDR1 MDHEN and CDR2 SYDVKM. The V and J segments used are TRBV28 and TRBJ1-2; the D gene is perhaps TRBD1, on 6 matching bases. The TCR sequence derives from a female donor with Graves disease. The source was peripheral blood mononuclear cells (PBMCs), collected when the disease was refractory, from a patient treated with antithyroid drugs. The sequenced DNA is TGTGCCAGCAGTCACGGAGGGGGTTATGATGGCTACACCTTC. It encodes CASSHGGGYDGYTF.